A selection of T cell receptor beta chains follows, all from one sample in a study of control samples from healthy donors and cancer patients. Assay: immunoSEQ multiplex PCR; the TCRdb copy retains only in-frame clones and omits some. This repertoire shows about 48,000 clones, over 90% found once; its top ten account for about a quarter. The specimen sequenced was PBMCs. These receptors all stem from a woman between 45 and 65 years old with head and neck cancer. Both conserved end residues are part of each CDR3. D genes are given only for firm matches. Clone sizes are given selectively: once, few, many, or a class where the clone is expanded.

d_call,clone_size,v_call,j_call,cdr3_aa,cdr3_nt
.,once,TRBV10-3,TRBJ1-1,CATRGNTEAFF,TGTGCCACCCGAGGGAACACTGAAGCTTTCTTT
TRBD2,.,TRBV28,TRBJ2-7,CASGEGTSYEQYF,TGTGCCAGCGGGGAGGGCACCTCCTACGAGCAGTACTTC
TRBD1,.,TRBV30,TRBJ2-7,CAWSVARGPYEQYF,TGTGCCTGGAGTGTAGCCAGGGGGCCCTACGAGCAGTACTTC
.,.,TRBV4-1,TRBJ1-4,CASSRAILGGDEKLFF,TGCGCCAGCAGCCGCGCCATCTTGGGGGGGGATGAAAAACTGTTTTTT
.,.,TRBV28,TRBJ2-3,CASSLFSGAGTDTQYF,TGTGCCAGCAGTTTATTTTCGGGGGCCGGCACAGATACGCAGTATTTT
TRBD1,.,TRBV2,TRBJ1-5,CASRGTGIGPQHF,TGTGCCAGCAGAGGGACAGGTATAGGGCCCCAGCATTTT
TRBD1,.,TRBV6-5,TRBJ2-7,CASSIGQGHEQYF,TGTGCCAGCAGTATCGGACAGGGCCACGAGCAGTACTTC
.,.,TRBV19,TRBJ2-4,CASSTSPGPTSLGIQYF,TGTGCCAGTAGTACATCTCCGGGACCCACTAGCCTCGGCATTCAGTACTTC
.,.,TRBV6-2/TRBV6-3,TRBJ2-1,CASSFPEVGSLNEQFF,TGTGCCAGCAGTTTCCCGGAAGTCGGGTCCCTCAATGAGCAGTTCTTC
.,.,TRBV18,TRBJ1-2,CASSDANYGYTF,TGTGCCAGCTCGGATGCTAACTATGGCTACACCTTC
TRBD2,.,TRBV28,TRBJ2-1,CASSHPGLAAPREVWVPYNEQFF,TGTGCCAGCAGCCACCCGGGACTAGCGGCCCCCCGGGAAGTTTGGGTCCCCTACAATGAGCAGTTCTTC
TRBD2,.,TRBV7-2,TRBJ2-1,CASSSFGGTQFF,TGTGCCAGCAGCTCCTTCGGGGGGACTCAGTTCTTC
.,.,TRBV4-2,TRBJ2-6,CASSLLAYGANVLTF,TGTGCCAGCAGCCTCTTAGCTTACGGGGCCAACGTCCTGACTTTC
TRBD2,.,TRBV23-1,TRBJ2-3,CASSHSRTSGATPSTDTQYF,TGCGCCAGCAGTCATTCTCGGACTAGCGGGGCTACCCCTAGCACAGATACGCAGTATTTT
.,.,TRBV3-1/TRBV3-2,TRBJ2-3,CASSLPGITDTQYF,TGTGCCAGCAGCCTCCCGGGGATCACAGATACGCAGTATTTT
.,.,TRBV5-1,TRBJ1-5,CASSFGGRNQPQHF,TGCGCCAGCAGCTTTGGGGGGCGCAATCAGCCCCAGCATTTT
TRBD1,.,TRBV28,TRBJ2-2,CASTMGQTNTGELFF,TGTGCCAGCACCATGGGACAGACGAACACCGGGGAGCTGTTTTTT
.,once,TRBV27,TRBJ2-7,CASSLGRAGYEQYF,TGTGCCAGCAGTTTGGGGCGGGCCGGCTACGAGCAGTACTTC
.,.,TRBV27,TRBJ2-7,CASSFRDPGSYEQYF,TGTGCCAGCAGTTTCCGGGATCCCGGCTCCTACGAGCAGTACTTC
.,once,TRBV28,TRBJ1-2,CASTPGGYYGYTF,TGTGCCAGCACTCCGGGGGGATACTATGGCTACACCTTC
.,.,TRBV7-2,TRBJ1-5,CASSLGQTYNQPQHF,TGTGCCAGCAGCTTAGGACAGACATACAATCAGCCCCAGCATTTT
.,.,TRBV7-2,TRBJ2-7,CASSLERKGEQYF,TGTGCCAGCAGCTTAGAGAGGAAAGGAGAGCAGTACTTC
TRBD2,once,TRBV6-4,TRBJ2-3,CASSGLAGGTDTQYF,TGTGCCAGCAGTGGACTAGCGGGAGGCACAGATACGCAGTATTTT
.,.,TRBV28,TRBJ1-1,CASSWGAHRAGTEAFF,TGTGCCAGCAGTTGGGGCGCACACAGGGCAGGCACTGAAGCTTTCTTT
.,.,TRBV7-9,TRBJ2-2,CASSLYQGSTGELFF,TGTGCCAGCAGCTTATACCAGGGGAGCACCGGGGAGCTGTTTTTT
TRBD1,.,TRBV6-6,TRBJ2-7,CASGQGNPYEQYF,TGTGCCAGCGGACAGGGGAACCCCTACGAGCAGTACTTC
TRBD1,.,TRBV27,TRBJ1-4,CASSLRLSTGGEAEKLFF,TGTGCCAGCAGTTTACGATTGTCAACAGGGGGCGAGGCAGAAAAACTGTTTTTT
.,once,TRBV5-8,TRBJ1-2,CASSLTGPRTSHGYTF,TGTGCCAGCAGTTTAACGGGACCGCGGACCAGTCATGGCTACACCTTC
.,.,TRBV19,TRBJ2-1,CASSTEGYNEQFF,TGTGCCAGTAGTACTGAGGGCTACAATGAGCAGTTCTTC
TRBD2,once,TRBV28,TRBJ2-7,CASSNPGLVAPEQYF,TGTGCCAGCAGCAATCCGGGACTAGTTGCCCCCGAGCAGTACTTC
.,.,TRBV5-1,TRBJ2-7,CASSLEAGSYEQYF,TGCGCCAGCAGCTTGGAGGCAGGGTCGTACGAGCAGTACTTC
TRBD1,.,TRBV28,TRBJ2-1,CAISGGTGINEQFF,TGTGCTATCTCAGGAGGGACAGGGATTAATGAGCAGTTCTTC
.,once,TRBV6-5,TRBJ1-2,CASTHLRENYGYTF,TGTGCCAGCACCCATCTCCGGGAAAACTATGGCTACACCTTC
.,.,TRBV5-1,TRBJ2-7,CASSPGLGLYEQYF,TGCGCCAGCAGCCCGGGCCTCGGGCTATACGAGCAGTACTTC
TRBD1,.,TRBV12-5,TRBJ1-1,CASQGVRGTEAFF,TGTGCTAGTCAGGGGGTTCGTGGCACTGAAGCTTTCTTT
.,.,TRBV6-2/TRBV6-3,TRBJ2-1,CASSPLGPSAREQFF,TGTGCCAGCAGCCCACTAGGCCCCTCAGCTCGTGAGCAGTTCTTC
.,.,TRBV11-2,TRBJ1-6,CASRGSSYNSPLHF,TGTGCCAGCAGAGGGAGCTCCTATAATTCACCCCTCCACTTT
.,.,TRBV4-3,TRBJ2-7,CASSQGETEQYF,TGCGCCAGCAGCCAAGGGGAGACAGAGCAGTACTTC
.,.,TRBV7-2,TRBJ2-5,CASSLGWGWETQYF,TGTGCCAGCAGCTTAGGTTGGGGGTGGGAGACCCAGTACTTC
.,once,TRBV5-4,TRBJ2-3,CASSFPEADTQYF,TGTGCCAGCAGCTTTCCTGAGGCAGATACGCAGTATTTT
.,.,TRBV2,TRBJ1-2,CASSEGQGPNYGYTF,TGTGCCAGCAGTGAAGGGCAGGGACCTAACTATGGCTACACCTTC
TRBD1,.,TRBV5-1,TRBJ1-5,CASSLGQGAGEPQHF,TGCGCCAGCAGCCTAGGACAGGGGGCAGGGGAGCCCCAGCATTTT
TRBD2,.,TRBV12-3/TRBV12-4,TRBJ2-3,CASSRLAGDTQYF,TGTGCCAGCAGTCGACTAGCGGGTGATACGCAGTATTTT
.,.,TRBV12-5,TRBJ2-5,CASGLVTVEGLQETQYF,TGTGCTAGTGGTTTGGTAACGGTAGAGGGGCTTCAAGAGACCCAGTACTTC
.,.,TRBV4-3,TRBJ2-1,CASSLTGTTYNEQFF,TGCGCCAGCAGCCTCACCGGGACAACTTACAATGAGCAGTTCTTC
.,.,TRBV6-5,TRBJ1-2,CASRPSGTTYGYTF,TGTGCCAGCAGGCCATCCGGGACAACCTATGGCTACACCTTC
TRBD2,.,TRBV5-6,TRBJ2-3,CASSLSGRVSDTQYF,TGTGCCAGCAGCTTGAGCGGGAGGGTTTCAGATACGCAGTATTTT
.,.,TRBV12-3/TRBV12-4,TRBJ1-1,CASGTSIDSEAFF,TGTGCCAGCGGAACTTCGATTGACAGTGAAGCTTTCTTT
.,.,TRBV4-1,TRBJ1-6,CASSQGSGGDHSPLHF,TGCGCCAGCAGCCAAGGATCCGGGGGGGATCATTCACCCCTCCACTTT
TRBD2,.,TRBV30,TRBJ2-1,CAWRYSGRINEQFF,TGTGCCTGGAGGTACAGCGGGAGGATCAATGAGCAGTTCTTC
.,.,TRBV10-2,TRBJ1-5,CASTADIYQPQHF,TGCGCCAGCACCGCGGACATTTATCAGCCCCAGCATTTT
.,.,TRBV6-5,TRBJ2-6,CASSYDRYGANVLTF,TGTGCCAGCAGCTACGACAGATACGGGGCCAACGTCCTGACTTTC
.,.,TRBV5-1,TRBJ2-3,CASSLGRQADTQYF,TGCGCCAGCAGCTTGGGGCGACAGGCAGATACGCAGTATTTT
TRBD2,.,TRBV5-1,TRBJ2-5,CASRSLAGVQETQYF,TGCGCCAGCAGATCACTAGCGGGGGTACAAGAGACCCAGTACTTC
.,.,TRBV6-1,TRBJ2-2,CASSEAPGGSITGELFF,TGTGCCAGCAGTGAAGCGCCTGGGGGGTCCATCACCGGGGAGCTGTTTTTT
TRBD2,.,TRBV7-6,TRBJ2-5,CASSLAALAGNRETQYF,TGTGCCAGCAGCTTAGCGGCTTTAGCGGGAAATCGGGAGACCCAGTACTTC
.,.,TRBV20-1,TRBJ2-1,CSARVGNEQFF,TGCAGTGCTAGAGTGGGCAATGAGCAGTTCTTC
.,.,TRBV5-1,TRBJ2-7,CASSLGPSGLYEQYF,TGCGCCAGCAGCTTGGGGCCCTCTGGTCTGTACGAGCAGTACTTC
.,once,TRBV6-5,TRBJ1-2,CASSTRGLYTF,TGTGCCAGCAGTACCCGGGGGCTCTACACCTTC